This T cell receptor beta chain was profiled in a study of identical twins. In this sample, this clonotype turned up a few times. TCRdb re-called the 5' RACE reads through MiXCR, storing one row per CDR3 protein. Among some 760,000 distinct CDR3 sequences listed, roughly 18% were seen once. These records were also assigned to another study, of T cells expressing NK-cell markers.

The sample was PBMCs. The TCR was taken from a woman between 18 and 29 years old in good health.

CDR3 coding DNA: TGTGCCAGCAGTTATCCGGGACTAGCGCGAAATGAGCAGTTCTTC. It translates to CASSYPGLARNEQFF. J is TRBJ2-1 and V is TRBV6-2 or TRBV6-3, with TRBD2 matching over 10 bases. The CDR3 runs 15 residues. J was trimmed by 7 bases and V by 3 bases; bases with no gene match: 6. Per germline, CDR1 MNHEY and CDR2 SVGEGT.